The source of this T cell receptor beta chain is a study of cytomegalovirus exposure and HLA in healthy donors. Study findings and constraints: There were fewer than 200 TCR beta chains listed as cytomegalovirus-associated. A later analysis reportedly identified an Asian-associated ancestry cluster as carrying fewer N-insertions than the roughly 670-donor mean.

The CDR3 spans 15 residues. J was trimmed by 2 bases and V by 4 bases; bases with no gene match: 6. Germline CDR1 is SGDLS and CDR2 is YYNGEE. A note on this clone: Its antigen is not known.

The PCR employed 60 Vbeta primers together with 13 Jbeta primers. TCRdb keeps only in-frame clones here, not all; method: immunoSEQ multiplex PCR. The table shows 200,000 to 250,000 clones, with more than 75% occurring only once. The rearrangement uses TRBV9 and TRBJ2-3; 8 positions agree with TRBD2. The clonotype originates from a human donor in good health. Sequences were obtained from PBMCs. The CDR3 DNA sequence: TGTGCCAGCAGCCTTTACGGGAGGGCCACAGATACGCAGTATTTT. As protein: CASSLYGRATDTQYF.